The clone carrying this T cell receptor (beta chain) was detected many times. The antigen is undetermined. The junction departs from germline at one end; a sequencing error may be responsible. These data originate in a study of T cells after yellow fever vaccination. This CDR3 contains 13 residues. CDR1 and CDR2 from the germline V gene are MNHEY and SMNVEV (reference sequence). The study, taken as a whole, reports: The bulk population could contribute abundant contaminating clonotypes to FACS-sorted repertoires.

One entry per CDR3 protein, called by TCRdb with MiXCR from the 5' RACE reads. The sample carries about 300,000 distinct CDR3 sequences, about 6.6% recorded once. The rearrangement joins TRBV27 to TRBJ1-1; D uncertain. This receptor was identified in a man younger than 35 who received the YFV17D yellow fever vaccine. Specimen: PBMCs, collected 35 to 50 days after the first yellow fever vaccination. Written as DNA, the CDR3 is TGCGCCAGCAGCCTTAGTCGGAACACTGAAGCTTTCTTT. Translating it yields CASSLSRNTEAFF.